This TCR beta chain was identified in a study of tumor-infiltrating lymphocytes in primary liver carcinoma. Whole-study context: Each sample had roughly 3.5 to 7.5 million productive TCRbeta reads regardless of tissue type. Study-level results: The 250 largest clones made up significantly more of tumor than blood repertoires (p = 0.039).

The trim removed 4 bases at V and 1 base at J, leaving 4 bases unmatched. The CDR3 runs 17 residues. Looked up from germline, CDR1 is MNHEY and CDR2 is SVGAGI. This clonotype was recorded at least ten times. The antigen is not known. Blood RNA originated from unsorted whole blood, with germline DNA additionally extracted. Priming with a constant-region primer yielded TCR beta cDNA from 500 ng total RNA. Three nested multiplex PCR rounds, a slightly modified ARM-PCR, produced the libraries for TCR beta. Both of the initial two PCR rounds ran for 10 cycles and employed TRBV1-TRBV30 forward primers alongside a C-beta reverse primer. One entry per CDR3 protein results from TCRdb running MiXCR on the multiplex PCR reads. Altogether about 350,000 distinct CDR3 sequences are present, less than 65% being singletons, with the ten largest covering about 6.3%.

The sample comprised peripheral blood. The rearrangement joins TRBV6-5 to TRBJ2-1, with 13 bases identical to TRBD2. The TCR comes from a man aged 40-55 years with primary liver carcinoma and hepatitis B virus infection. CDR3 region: CASSSGTSGVSYNEQFF. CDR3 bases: TGTGCCAGCAGTTCCGGGACTAGCGGGGTTTCCTACAATGAGCAGTTCTTC.